A single sample is the source of the 20 T cell receptor beta chains below, sequenced in a study of blood T cell repertoires in COVID-19 (dated by TCRdb to the early 2020s). Library preparation employed the immunoSEQ multiplex PCR assay. This is the immuneACCESS table as TCRdb keeps it, with only in-frame sequences that have V and J called. A part of the clones is gone; compared with another copy, unresolved V genes explain less than half, and the rest is unexplained. The sample table lists 300,000 or so clones, about nine tenths of them with a count of one. Around 2.5% of the sample is taken by the ten largest. Sequencing was performed on PBMCs or T cells enriched from blood (not recorded which). The source is a man between 60 and 75 years old who had recovered from COVID-19.

The chain combines TRBV18 with TRBJ2-4, with TRBD1 matching over 9 bases. CDR1 and CDR2 from the germline V gene are KGHSH and LQKENI. V shed 6 bases and J 7 bases; nucleotides not matched to a gene: 7. The CDR3 totals 14 residues. CDR3 DNA: TGTGCCAGCTCTCACGGGACAGGGCTGAACATTCAGTACTTC. Translation gives CASSHGTGLNIQYF.

The rearrangement joins TRBV4-2 to TRBJ2-3; 9 nucleotides line up with TRBD2. The CDR3 totals 15 residues. The V gene end was trimmed by 0 bases and the J gene end by 4 bases; junction bases not matched to a gene: 2. Germline CDR1 is LGHNA and CDR2 is YNFKEQ. The CDR3 DNA reads as TGTGCCAGCAGCCAAGAGCGGGGGGGCCCAGATACGCAGTATTTT. Translated: CASSQERGGPDTQYF.

This chain joins TRBV7-3 and TRBJ2-2; 7 bases are shared with TRBD2. The ends lost 2 bases at V and 1 base at J; junction bases unmatched: 4. Per the germline V gene, CDR1 is SGHTA and CDR2 is FQGTGA. The CDR3 is 16 residues long. CDR3 nucleotides: TGTGCCAGCAGCTTATTGGGCGGGGGGAACACCGGGGAGCTGTTTTTT. Translation: CASSLLGGGNTGELFF.

The CDR3 nucleotides read TGTGCCAGCAGCCGTCCCGGGACATTTACCTACGAGCAGTACTTC. It translates to CASSRPGTFTYEQYF. This chain uses TRBV5-4 with TRBJ2-7; perhaps TRBD1 as D (6 bases). Germline CDR1 is SGHNT and CDR2 is YYREEE (reference sequence). V dropped 4 bases and J dropped 2 bases, with 16 bases sitting between them. The CDR3 extends over 15 amino acids.

This chain uses TRBV11-2 with TRBJ2-1, with 8 positions matching TRBD1. Germline V lookup: CDR1 SGHAT, CDR2 FQNNGV. The CDR3 has 13 residues. J gave up 5 bases and V 5 bases, and 2 bases lay outside the gene matches. Here the CDR3 reads CASSGQGDNEQFF. In DNA, the CDR3 is TGTGCCAGCAGCGGACAGGGCGACAATGAGCAGTTCTTC.

Note on this clone: The sample contains more than one DNA sequence encoding this CDR3. This chain joins TRBV7-6 and TRBJ2-7; 9 bases fit TRBD1. Germline V lookup: CDR1 SGHVS, CDR2 FNYEAQ. Trimming cost V 3 bases and J 4 bases; bases outside gene matches: 1. The CDR3 consists of 13 residues. The DNA of the CDR3 is TGTGCCAGCAGCTTCGGACAGGGGTACGAGCAGTACTTC. It translates to CASSFGQGYEQYF.

The V and J genes are TRBV9 and TRBJ1-2; no reliable D call. Germline V gene sequence: CDR1 SGDLS, CDR2 YYNGEE. With 4 bases removed from V and 2 bases from J, the gap between germline ends came to 15 bases. The CDR3 totals 15 residues. CDR3 nucleotide sequence: TGTGCCAGCAGCCCGATCTCGGGGTCGAACTATGGCTACACCTTC. Its translation is CASSPISGSNYGYTF.

The rearrangement uses TRBV3-1 (or the pseudogene TRBV3-2) and TRBJ2-7, with 9 bases aligning to TRBD2. The V gene end was trimmed by 5 bases and the J gene end by 6 bases; junction bases not matched to a gene: 14. This CDR3 has 16 amino acids. Germline CDR1 and CDR2: LGHDT and YNNKEL (reference sequence). Here the CDR3 reads CASSSRGSGGPSEQYF. The CDR3, as DNA: TGTGCCAGCAGCTCAAGAGGTAGCGGGGGCCCGAGCGAGCAGTACTTC.

This clone was recorded once. V usage is TRBV23-1 and J usage is TRBJ1-5, with TRBD1 identical over 7 bases. TRBV23-1 is an ORF; its function is uncertain. The trim removed 1 base at V and 6 bases at J, leaving 6 bases unmatched. The CDR3 consists of 15 residues. The CDR3 nucleotides read TGCGCCAGCAGTCAATTCGAGACAGGGTCTCAGCCCCAGCATTTT. Its translation is CASSQFETGSQPQHF.

This clone showed up just a few times. This chain uses TRBV4-1 with TRBJ2-7, with D tentatively TRBD2 (6 bases). This CDR3 contains 13 residues. Trimming stripped 4 bases from V and 4 bases from J, with 11 bases between. Germline V CDR1 and CDR2: MGHRA, YSYEKL. CDR3 sequence: CASSPPSAYEQYF. CDR3 nucleotide sequence: TGCGCCAGCAGCCCACCTAGCGCTTACGAGCAGTACTTC.

This clone appeared once. This sequence joins TRBV27 and TRBJ1-5; 7 bases align to TRBD1. J lost 4 bases, V lost 4 bases, and 4 bases had no gene match. CDR3 size: 14 residues. CDR1 MNHEY and CDR2 SMNVEV come from the germline V gene (reference sequence). The chain's CDR3 is CASSSNRGNQPQHF. The CDR3 coding sequence is TGTGCCAGCAGTTCCAACAGGGGAAATCAGCCCCAGCATTTT.

This clone has a single count. V and J are TRBV5-5 and TRBJ2-4; D gene ambiguous. This CDR3 is 13 amino acids long. Germline loops: CDR1 SGHKS, CDR2 YYEKEE (reference sequence). The ends were cut back, 0 bases at V and 4 bases at J, with 5 bases in the middle. Written as DNA, the CDR3 is TGTGCCAGCAGCTTGGAACAGAAAAACATTCAGTACTTC. It encodes CASSLEQKNIQYF.

This clone was detected only once. V usage is TRBV9 and J usage is TRBJ1-2, with 11 bases aligning to TRBD1. This CDR3 has 14 residues. CDR1 SGDLS and CDR2 YYNGEE come from the germline V gene. Trimming took 3 bases from V and 8 from J; bases not matched to a gene: 6. Here the CDR3 reads CASSDRTGGRGYTF. In DNA form, the CDR3 reads TGTGCCAGCAGCGACAGGACAGGGGGCCGGGGCTACACCTTC.

As for this clone: A junction end diverges from the germline sequence, so it may reflect a read error. The CDR3: CASSQGTSRDTQYF. DNA of the CDR3: TGTGCCAGCAGCCAAGGGACTAGCAGAGATACGCAGTATTTT. The chain employs TRBV14 and TRBJ2-3; TRBD2 matches at 8 bases. Per germline, CDR1 SGHDN and CDR2 FVKESK. This CDR3 has 14 amino acids.

The chain couples TRBV27 to TRBJ1-6; TRBD1 agrees at 8 bases. V lost 5 bases, J lost 10 bases, and 10 bases stayed unmatched. Germline V gene lookup returns CDR1 MNHEY and CDR2 SMNVEV (reference sequence). The CDR3 has 15 residues. In DNA, the CDR3 is TGTGCCAGCAGTCTATTAGGACAGGGATTCTCACCCCTCCACTTT. Amino acids: CASSLLGQGFSPLHF.

This chain connects TRBV4-1 to TRBJ2-7, with TRBD1 as a possible D gene (6 bases). The CDR3 has 12 residues. CDR1 and CDR2 (germline): MGHRA, YSYEKL. V was trimmed by 6 bases and J by 3 bases, leaving 9 bases between them. The DNA for the CDR3 is TGCGCCAGCAGTGGACAGAACTACGAGCAGTACTTC. Protein sequence: CASSGQNYEQYF.

The CDR3 DNA is TGTGCCAGCCAGACTAGCGGATCCTACGAGCAGTACTTC. Translated: CASQTSGSYEQYF. The chain joins TRBV6-5 to TRBJ2-7; 9 bases agree with TRBD2. The trim removed 8 bases at V and 1 base at J, leaving 3 bases unmatched. Looked up from germline, CDR1 is MNHEY and CDR2 is SVGAGI. The CDR3 spans 13 residues.

The CDR3, as DNA: TGCAGTGCTAGTCGCCTAAAGACAGGGACGAGCTCCTACGAGCAGTACTTC. This encodes CSASRLKTGTSSYEQYF. The chain uses TRBV20-1 and TRBJ2-7, with 7 bases identical to TRBD1. There are 17 residues in the CDR3. Per the germline V gene, CDR1 is DFQATT and CDR2 is SNEGSKA (reference sequence). J lost 0 bases, V lost 3 bases, and 14 bases had no gene match.

The rearrangement joins TRBV9 to TRBJ2-4; 14 positions match TRBD2. The CDR3 totals 17 residues. CDR1 SGDLS and CDR2 YYNGEE come from the germline V gene. The V and J ends lost 3 bases and 3 bases, in that order; junction bases with no gene match: 5. The CDR3 nucleotides read TGTGCCAGCAGCGGGCGACTAGCGGGAGGGGGCAAAAACATTCAGTACTTC. Translated: CASSGRLAGGGKNIQYF.

This chain joins TRBV19 and TRBJ1-5; 9 nucleotides agree with TRBD1. The V gene's germline CDR1 is LNHDA and CDR2 SQIVND (reference sequence). The CDR3 sequence is 15 residues long. After removal of 7 bases from V and 5 bases from J, the junction contained 9 bases not matched to a gene. DNA for the CDR3: TGTGCCAGTACCCAGGACAGGGGACTCTATCAGCCCCAGCATTTT. Its protein is CASTQDRGLYQPQHF.